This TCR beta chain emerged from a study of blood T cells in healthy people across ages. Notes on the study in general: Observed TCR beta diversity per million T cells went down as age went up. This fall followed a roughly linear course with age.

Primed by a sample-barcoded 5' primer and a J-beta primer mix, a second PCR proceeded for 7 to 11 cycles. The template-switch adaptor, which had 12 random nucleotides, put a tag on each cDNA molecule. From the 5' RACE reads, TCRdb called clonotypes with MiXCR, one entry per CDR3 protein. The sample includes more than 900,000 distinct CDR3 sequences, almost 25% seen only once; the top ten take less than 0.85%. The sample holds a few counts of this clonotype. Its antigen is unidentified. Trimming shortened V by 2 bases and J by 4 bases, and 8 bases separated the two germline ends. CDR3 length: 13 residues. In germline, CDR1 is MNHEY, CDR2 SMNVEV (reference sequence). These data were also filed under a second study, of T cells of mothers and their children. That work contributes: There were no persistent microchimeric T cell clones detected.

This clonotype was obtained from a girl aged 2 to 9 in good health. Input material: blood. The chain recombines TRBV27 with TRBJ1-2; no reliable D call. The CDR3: CASSLAASYGYTF. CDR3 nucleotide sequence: TGTGCCAGCAGTTTAGCAGCTTCCTATGGCTACACCTTC.